The 2 T cell receptor beta chains below were found in one sample sequenced in a study of CD8 T cells in Susac syndrome (dated by TCRdb to the late 2010s). Library method: the immunoSEQ multiplex PCR assay. RNA was extracted with the RNeasy kit and about 0.5 to 1 ug was reverse transcribed using random hexamers. TCRdb passed the public sequencing reads through fastp at Q25 and MiXCR, retaining productive beta sequences. All rows with the same CDR3 protein become a single entry with the most common DNA and genes. This sample comprises fewer than 350,000 distinct CDR3 sequences, 92% of them detected only once. Roughly 0.07% of the sample belongs to the ten largest clones. Sequenced material: CD4+ T cells from PBMCs. The receptors were gathered from a human donor with multiple sclerosis.

This chain joins TRBV5-1 and TRBJ1-1, with D uncertain. Trimming left V 0 bases short and J 7 bases short, with 4 bases between. The CDR3 has 11 amino acids. CDR1 and CDR2 from the germline V gene are SGHRS and YFSETQ. CDR3 loop: CASSLGNEAFF. In DNA, the CDR3 is TGCGCCAGCAGCTTGGGCAATGAAGCTTTCTTT.

This chain joins TRBV7-2 and TRBJ1-5, with D possibly being TRBD1 (5 bases). Trimming removed 0 bases at V and 4 bases at J, with 13 bases between. The CDR3 totals 16 residues. Germline assignment: CDR1 SGHTA and CDR2 FQGNSA. CDR3 loop: CASSLAGGLQNQPQHF. The CDR3, as DNA: TGTGCCAGCAGCTTAGCGGGGGGGTTGCAGAATCAGCCCCAGCATTTT. Supplemented by reference TRBV7-2 and TRBJ1-5, the full variable domain reads GAGVSQSPSNKVTEKGKDVELRCDPISGHTALYWYRQSLGQGLEFLIYFQGNSAPDKSGLPSDRFSAERTGGSVSTLTIQRTQQEDSAVYLCASSLAGGLQNQPQHFGDGTRLSIL.